The 31 T cell receptor beta chains given below trace back to one sample, sequenced in a study of cytomegalovirus exposure and HLA in healthy donors listed by TCRdb under 2017. Receptor libraries were prepared by the immunoSEQ multiplex PCR assay. TCRdb took this table from immuneACCESS and kept in-frame rearrangements with V and J called. Such tables lack part of the clones; where checked against another copy, unresolved V genes explain under half of the gap, and the rest is unexplained. Counted in this sample were 150,000 to 200,000 clones; approximately 96% of them appeared once. Together, the top ten hold 0.8% to 0.95% of the sample. Source material: PBMCs. The receptors originated from a woman between 18 and 29 years old in good health and CMV-seronegative.

This chain uses TRBV4-1 with TRBJ2-2; 7 bases are a match to TRBD2. Germline lookup yields CDR1 MGHRA and CDR2 YSYEKL. The CDR3 extends over 15 amino acids. J lost 3 bases, V lost 1 base, and 2 bases had no gene match. The CDR3 DNA reads as TGCGCCAGCAGCCAAGTTGGGAGGGACACCGGGGAGCTGTTTTTT. Its protein product is CASSQVGRDTGELFF.

The chain links TRBV5-1 to TRBJ2-3; 12 nucleotides match TRBD2. The CDR3 contains 14 residues. Trimming cost V 5 bases and J 4 bases; bases outside gene matches: 2. Germline CDR1 and CDR2: SGHRS and YFSETQ. The CDR3 coding sequence is TGCGCCAGCAGGACTAGCGGGGGTGCAGATACGCAGTATTTT. This encodes CASRTSGGADTQYF. Combining the CDR3 with reference TRBV5-1 and TRBJ2-3 gives the whole variable domain KAGVTQTPRYLIKTRGQQVTLSCSPISGHRSVSWYQQTPGQGLQFLFEYFSETQRNKGNFPGRFSGRQFSNSRSEMNVSTLELGDSALYLCASRTSGGADTQYFGPGTRLTVL.

The chain combines TRBV15 with TRBJ1-1, with 7 bases aligning to TRBD1. This CDR3 has 15 amino acids. Losses at the gene ends were 1 base for V and 5 bases for J; bases not matched to a gene: 7. CDR1 is LNHNV, CDR2 YYDKDF, per germline (reference sequence). CDR3 in amino acids: CATSRGTGVGTEAFF. CDR3 nucleotide sequence: TGTGCCACCAGCAGAGGAACAGGGGTGGGTACTGAAGCTTTCTTT.

This chain links TRBV2 with TRBJ2-1; the match to TRBD2 covers 9 bases. CDR1 and CDR2 from the germline V gene are SNHLY and FYNNEI. V trimming: 8 bases; J trimming: 7 bases; junction bases outside the gene matches: 9. The CDR3 covers 14 residues. The CDR3 DNA is TGTGCCAGCGGTGGGGCGGGGGGGTTGAATGAGCAGTTCTTC. It yields the protein CASGGAGGLNEQFF.

The chain uses TRBV7-9 and TRBJ1-2, with 7 bases identical to TRBD1. V shed 1 base, J shed 6 bases, and the junction held 8 bases outside the gene matches. The germline V gene encodes CDR1 SEHNR and CDR2 FQNEAQ (reference sequence). The CDR3 loop spans 15 amino acids. CDR3 region: CASSLVGTATNGYTF. As DNA, the CDR3 is TGTGCCAGCAGCTTAGTCGGGACAGCGACCAATGGCTACACCTTC.

The CDR3 protein is CASSLFRSRNEQFF. The CDR3 nucleotides read TGTGCCAGCAGCTTATTCCGGTCGCGGAATGAGCAGTTCTTC. The chain is built from TRBV7-9 and TRBJ2-1, with D unclear. V lost 2 bases and J 7 bases, leaving 12 bases between the germline ends. Germline assignment: CDR1 SEHNR and CDR2 FQNEAQ (reference sequence). The CDR3 is 14 amino acids.

This chain uses TRBV20-1 with TRBJ2-7, with TRBD2 as a possible D gene (5 bases). Germline values: CDR1 DFQATT, CDR2 SNEGSKA (reference sequence). The CDR3 consists of 11 residues. V was cut by 0 bases and J by 6 bases, with 6 bases left in between. This CDR3 reads CSARDRGEQYF. CDR3 bases: TGCAGTGCTAGAGATCGGGGCGAGCAGTACTTC.

This clone has a single count. This chain links TRBV7-2 with TRBJ2-1; TRBD2 is a possible D gene (7 bases). CDR3 length: 16 amino acids. In germline, CDR1 is SGHTA, CDR2 FQGNSA. The V end was cut by 5 bases, the J end by 4 bases, with 18 bases between. The CDR3 loop is CASSHQEGGPYNEQFF. The CDR3 coding sequence is TGTGCCAGCAGCCATCAGGAGGGGGGGCCTTACAATGAGCAGTTCTTC.

The V call is TRBV5-6, the J call TRBJ2-7; TRBD1 is a possible D gene (5 bases). Germline V gene sequence: CDR1 SGHDT, CDR2 YYEEEE. V was trimmed by 3 bases and J by 4 bases, leaving 17 bases between them. The length of the CDR3 is 15 residues. As DNA, the CDR3 is TGTGCCAGCAGCTCCTTGAGACAGAGGAAATACGAGCAGTACTTC. Its translation: CASSSLRQRKYEQYF.

This rearrangement joins TRBV6-1 to TRBJ1-2; D ambiguous. The V end lost 5 bases, the J end lost 8 bases, and 9 bases lay between the germline ends. The CDR3 loop spans 11 amino acids. Germline loops: CDR1 MNHNS, CDR2 SASEGT. CDR3 sequence reads: CASSYIQGYTF. CDR3 DNA sequence: TGTGCCAGCAGTTACATCCAAGGCTACACCTTC.

The chain combines TRBV7-2 with TRBJ2-3; 10 bases line up with TRBD1. There are 19 residues in the CDR3. The V gene end was trimmed by 4 bases and the J gene end by 0 bases; junction bases not matched to a gene: 13. Germline V CDR1 and CDR2: SGHTA, FQGNSA. DNA for the CDR3: TGTGCCAGCAGCTCCAGGCCGGACCCGGGACAGGGGAGCACAGATACGCAGTATTTT. It codes for CASSSRPDPGQGSTDTQYF.

This clone was observed once. This chain links TRBV19 with TRBJ1-5, with no clear D. Trimming took off 3 bases at V and 7 bases at J, with 7 bases between the two ends. This CDR3 is 12 amino acids long. Germline values: CDR1 LNHDA, CDR2 SQIVND (reference sequence). The CDR3 DNA follows: TGTGCCAGTAGTATGGTTCGGCAGCCCCAGCATTTT. It yields the protein CASSMVRQPQHF.

J is TRBJ2-3 and V is TRBV29-1; TRBD2 matches at 8 bases. The CDR3 has 12 amino acids. J lost 6 bases, V lost 8 bases, and 7 bases had no gene match. Germline V gives CDR1 SQVTM, CDR2 ANQGSEA. CDR3 sequence reads: CSIAAGGDTQYF. CDR3 DNA: TGCAGCATAGCCGCGGGGGGCGATACGCAGTATTTT.

CDR3 protein: CASSYSAFQPQHF. The DNA for the CDR3 is TGTGCCAGCAGTTACTCGGCCTTTCAGCCCCAGCATTTT. This chain joins TRBV6-5 and TRBJ1-5; D is unclear. V dropped 0 bases and J dropped 6 bases, with 6 bases sitting between them. CDR1 MNHEY and CDR2 SVGAGI come from the germline V gene. The CDR3 is 13 residues long.

The rearrangement uses TRBV2 and TRBJ2-5, with 8 nucleotides matching TRBD2. V lost 3 bases, J lost 5 bases, and 8 bases stayed unmatched. This CDR3 has 15 amino acids. Germline CDR1 reads SNHLY; CDR2 reads FYNNEI. The CDR3 nucleotides read TGTGCCAGCAGTGAGGAGCGGGGGATACGGGAGACCCAGTACTTC. Its translation is CASSEERGIRETQYF.

This sequence joins TRBV6-5 and TRBJ2-3, with TRBD1 matching over 7 bases. The germline V gene has CDR1 MNHEY and CDR2 SVGAGI. The CDR3 has 15 residues. The V gene end was trimmed by 2 bases and the J gene end by 6 bases; junction bases not matched to a gene: 8. CDR3 sequence (DNA): TGTGCCAGCAGTTACCTCTCGACAGGGTCGGATACGCAGTATTTT. Translated: CASSYLSTGSDTQYF.

The rearrangement links TRBV29-1 to TRBJ2-1; no firm D call. This CDR3 is built from 13 residues. The ends were cut back, 5 bases at V and 1 base at J, with 9 bases in the middle. Germline-derived CDR1 and CDR2 are SQVTM and ANQGSEA. The chain's CDR3 is CSVRSQSYNEQFF. The CDR3 DNA reads as TGCAGCGTTCGGTCCCAATCCTACAATGAGCAGTTCTTC.

This clone was seen once. V and J are TRBV4-2 and TRBJ1-1; 11 positions match TRBD1. The germline CDR1 and CDR2 sequences are LGHNA and YNFKEQ. This CDR3 is built from 15 residues. V lost 3 bases to trimming and J lost 3 bases; unmatched junction nucleotides: 3. As DNA, the CDR3 is TGTGCCAGCAGCCAGGACAGGGGGCTGGACACTGAAGCTTTCTTT. The encoded protein is CASSQDRGLDTEAFF.

The J gene is TRBJ1-1, the V gene TRBV2; D is unresolved. V was cut by 4 bases and J by 2 bases, with 11 bases left in between. The germline V gene has CDR1 SNHLY and CDR2 FYNNEI. The CDR3 runs to 14 residues. The CDR3 DNA is TGTGCCAGCAGTGTAGTCGAGTTAAACACTGAAGCTTTCTTT. It specifies CASSVVELNTEAFF.

The chain links TRBV14 to TRBJ2-3, with 8 bases aligning to TRBD2. This CDR3 comprises 15 residues. V gave up 5 bases and J gave up 4 bases; unmatched junction bases: 8. Germline loops: CDR1 SGHDN, CDR2 FVKESK. This chain's CDR3 is CASSDGGGYADTQYF. The CDR3 nucleotides read TGTGCCAGCAGCGACGGGGGGGGATATGCAGATACGCAGTATTTT.

The chain combines TRBV18 with TRBJ2-3; 9 nucleotides line up with TRBD1. V lost 3 bases and J lost 1; bases outside the gene matches: 8. Germline V gene sequence: CDR1 KGHSH, CDR2 LQKENI. The CDR3 is 17 residues long. CDR3 sequence (DNA): TGTGCCAGCTCACCCGGGACAGGGAAGGTTGGCACAGATACGCAGTATTTT. Protein: CASSPGTGKVGTDTQYF.

The chain joins TRBV2 to TRBJ1-5, with D perhaps matching TRBD1 (6 bases). The CDR3 is 15 residues long. Germline loops: CDR1 SNHLY, CDR2 FYNNEI. V was trimmed by 5 bases and J by 2 bases, leaving 13 bases between them. The CDR3, as DNA: TGTGCCAGCAGTTTATACAGGGAAGGCAATCAGCCCCAGCATTTT. As protein: CASSLYREGNQPQHF.

The rearrangement links TRBV18 to TRBJ2-1, with 15 bases identical to TRBD2. V gave up 0 bases and J gave up 0 bases; unmatched junction bases: 3. Per germline, CDR1 KGHSH and CDR2 LQKENI. CDR3 length equals 19 residues. DNA of the CDR3: TGTGCCAGCTCACCACCGGGACTAGCGGGGGGCCTCTCCTACAATGAGCAGTTCTTC. Amino acid sequence: CASSPPGLAGGLSYNEQFF.

This CDR3 is CASSLGAGQGARYGYTF. Written as DNA, the CDR3 is TGTGCCAGCAGCTTGGGGGCCGGACAGGGGGCCAGGTATGGCTACACCTTC. V gene TRBV5-4 combines with J gene TRBJ1-2; TRBD1 agrees at 11 bases. The length of the CDR3 is 17 residues. Germline-derived CDR1 and CDR2 are SGHNT and YYREEE (reference sequence). V dropped 0 bases and J dropped 5; count of bases not matched to a gene: 9.

V gene TRBV14 combines with J gene TRBJ2-7; 8 bases map to TRBD2. This CDR3 region has 16 residues. V shed 3 bases, J shed 0 bases, and the junction held 7 bases outside the gene matches. The germline gives CDR1 SGHDN, CDR2 FVKESK. In DNA form, the CDR3 reads TGTGCCAGCAGCCACTTGGCGGGGGGACTCTCCTACGAGCAGTACTTC. The encoded protein is CASSHLAGGLSYEQYF.

V is TRBV7-2 and J is TRBJ2-7, with TRBD2 identical over 8 bases. CDR1 and CDR2 from the germline V gene are SGHTA and FQGNSA. The ends lost 5 bases at V and 2 bases at J; junction bases unmatched: 8. The CDR3 runs 15 residues. CDR3 DNA sequence: TGTGCCAGCAGCCCGAGCGGGGGCCCCCCCTACGAGCAGTACTTC. This gives the protein CASSPSGGPPYEQYF.

The chain uses TRBV6-1 and TRBJ2-1; the match to TRBD2 covers 9 bases. The V gene end was trimmed by 6 bases and the J gene end by 2 bases; junction bases not matched to a gene: 5. CDR3 length equals 15 residues. CDR1 MNHNS and CDR2 SASEGT come from the germline V gene. Here the CDR3 reads CASRIAGAAYNEQFF. The DNA of the CDR3 is TGTGCCAGCAGGATAGCGGGGGCCGCCTACAATGAGCAGTTCTTC.

For the CDR3, the DNA is TGTGCGTCGGGGGATACGCAGTATTTT. Its protein is CASGDTQYF. The chain uses TRBV5-5 and TRBJ2-3, with D possibly TRBD2 on 5 matching bases. CDR1 is SGHKS, CDR2 YYEKEE, per germline (reference sequence). The CDR3 covers 9 residues.

V is TRBV18 and J is TRBJ1-2, with TRBD1 matching 7 bases. The CDR3 length is 14 residues. Per germline, CDR1 KGHSH and CDR2 LQKENI. Trimming took 5 bases from V and 3 from J; bases not matched to a gene: 6. This CDR3 is CASSKKGADYGYTF. The CDR3 DNA reads TGTGCCAGCTCAAAGAAGGGGGCTGACTATGGCTACACCTTC.

This sequence joins TRBV4-3 and TRBJ1-4; 7 nucleotides align to TRBD1. This CDR3 is 16 amino acids long. Per the germline V gene, CDR1 is LGHNA and CDR2 is YSLEER. Germline trimming cut 0 bases from V and 5 bases from J; bases unmatched to any gene: 6. The CDR3 region has the DNA TGCGCCAGCAGCCAAGATCGGGACAGAGGGAATGAAAAACTGTTTTTT. Translated, it gives CASSQDRDRGNEKLFF.

The rearrangement uses TRBV9 and TRBJ1-4, with 9 positions matching TRBD1. The V gene's germline CDR1 is SGDLS and CDR2 YYNGEE. CDR3 size: 15 residues. J lost 8 bases, V lost 2 bases, and 7 bases had no gene match. For the CDR3, the DNA is TGTGCCAGCAGCGTCGGCGGGACAGGGCGAGAAAAACTGTTTTTT. As protein: CASSVGGTGREKLFF.